These T cell receptor beta chains were read from a single sample in a study of shared clonotypes between healthy human individuals. Profiling relied on immunoSEQ multiplex PCR, and the TCRdb table lists in-frame clones only, not all of them. Of 500,000 to 550,000 clones listed, around 96% are singletons. The sequencing sample was made of naive CD4+ T cells sorted from blood. These receptor sequences come from a woman in her twenties or thirties in good health. Each CDR3 is given with its conserved first and last residue. The D gene is left open where the match is weak. Size is omitted from some rows. Given values are once, few, many or a class for expanded clones.

v_gene	abundance	j_gene	d_gene	CDR3aa	CDR3nt
TRBV28	NA	TRBJ2-1	NA	CASNGGAHNEQFF	TGTGCCAGCAATGGGGGAGCCCACAATGAGCAGTTCTTC
TRBV29-1	NA	TRBJ2-5	TRBD1	CSVEGAGQGGQTQYF	TGCAGCGTTGAAGGTGCGGGACAGGGGGGACAGACCCAGTACTTC
TRBV28	NA	TRBJ2-1	NA	CASRDPNEQFF	TGTGCCAGCAGGGACCCCAATGAGCAGTTCTTC
TRBV11-2	NA	TRBJ2-2	TRBD2	CASSPSTSGIGELFF	TGTGCCAGCAGCCCGTCGACTAGCGGGATCGGGGAGCTGTTTTTT
TRBV28	NA	TRBJ2-7	TRBD1	CASTSHRDRRTYEQYF	TGTGCCAGCACCTCACACCGGGACAGGAGAACCTACGAGCAGTACTTC
TRBV28	NA	TRBJ2-3	NA	CASSFRQGRAKLDTQYF	TGTGCCAGCAGTTTTCGGCAGGGGAGGGCCAAATTAGATACGCAGTATTTT
TRBV18	NA	TRBJ2-2	NA	CASSQDLTGELFF	TGTGCCAGCTCACAAGACCTAACCGGGGAGCTGTTTTTT
TRBV29-1	NA	TRBJ2-2	TRBD1	CSVERGQGAGELFF	TGCAGCGTCGAGCGTGGACAGGGCGCCGGGGAGCTGTTTTTT
TRBV7-8	once	TRBJ2-2	TRBD2	CASSFPSGTSGDTGELFF	TGTGCCAGCAGCTTCCCTTCCGGGACTAGCGGGGACACCGGGGAGCTGTTTTTT
TRBV7-7	NA	TRBJ2-7	TRBD2	CASSSSAAGGGEQYF	TGTGCCAGCAGCTCATCTGCAGCGGGAGGAGGCGAGCAGTACTTC
TRBV25-1	NA	TRBJ2-7	TRBD2	CASSARAGESYEQYF	TGTGCCAGCAGTGCAAGAGCGGGAGAGAGCTACGAGCAGTACTTC
TRBV7-2	NA	TRBJ2-7	TRBD1	CASSARTGYYEQYF	TGTGCCAGCAGCGCTAGGACAGGGTACTACGAGCAGTACTTC
TRBV7-6	NA	TRBJ1-1	NA	CASSSQRDTEAFF	TGTGCCAGCAGCTCACAACGGGACACTGAAGCTTTCTTT
TRBV13	NA	TRBJ2-1	TRBD2	CASSLTGLAGANEQFF	TGTGCCAGCAGTTTAACCGGACTAGCGGGAGCCAATGAGCAGTTCTTC
TRBV5-1	NA	TRBJ2-7	NA	CASSARPDYEQYF	TGCGCCAGCAGCGCCCGACCGGACTACGAGCAGTACTTC
TRBV19	NA	TRBJ2-3	TRBD2	CASSTGLAGLVSTDTQYF	TGTGCCAGTAGTACGGGACTAGCGGGGTTGGTTAGCACAGATACGCAGTATTTT
TRBV5-1	NA	TRBJ2-1	TRBD1	CASTHRDRAHNEQFF	TGCGCCAGCACCCACCGGGACAGGGCGCACAATGAGCAGTTCTTC
TRBV5-6	NA	TRBJ1-2	TRBD1	CASSLLGPTGAGYTF	TGTGCCAGCAGCTTGTTAGGGCCGACAGGGGCCGGCTACACCTTC
TRBV28	NA	TRBJ1-1	NA	CASRLGAPDTEAFF	TGTGCCAGCAGGCTGGGGGCCCCGGACACTGAAGCTTTCTTT
TRBV28	NA	TRBJ2-7	TRBD1	CASNPGQSVDEQYF	TGTGCCAGCAACCCGGGACAGAGTGTCGACGAGCAGTACTTC
TRBV9	NA	TRBJ2-2	TRBD2	CASSVAGTSGFNTGELFF	TGTGCCAGCAGCGTAGCGGGGACTAGCGGATTTAACACCGGGGAGCTGTTTTTT
TRBV28	NA	TRBJ2-7	TRBD1	CASSLYQFVGQGSREQYF	TGTGCCAGCAGTTTATATCAGTTTGTGGGACAGGGGTCTCGCGAGCAGTACTTC
TRBV5-4	once	TRBJ2-7	NA	CASSWAGTEQYF	TGTGCCAGCAGCTGGGCGGGGACCGAGCAGTACTTC
TRBV5-6	once	TRBJ2-3	NA	CASSLSRGSGMGDTQYF	TGTGCCAGCAGCTTGAGTCGCGGGTCGGGGATGGGAGATACGCAGTATTTT
TRBV2	few	TRBJ1-5	TRBD1	CASSVLDRQSQHF	TGTGCCAGCAGTGTTCTGGACAGGCAGTCCCAGCATTTT
TRBV10-3	NA	TRBJ1-2	NA	CAIRGAHYAGVAYGYTF	TGTGCCATCAGGGGAGCCCACTACGCGGGGGTCGCCTATGGCTACACCTTC
TRBV6-5	NA	TRBJ2-1	NA	CASSYSLGGSYNEQFF	TGTGCCAGCAGTTACTCGCTCGGGGGCTCCTACAATGAGCAGTTCTTC
TRBV4-1	NA	TRBJ2-7	TRBD2	CASSQPGLASSEQYF	TGCGCCAGCAGCCAACCGGGACTAGCGAGTTCCGAGCAGTACTTC
TRBV5-8	NA	TRBJ1-5	TRBD1	CASSSDRGNQPQHF	TGTGCCAGCAGCTCCGACAGGGGCAATCAGCCCCAGCATTTT
TRBV7-9	NA	TRBJ2-2	NA	CASSRGTGELFF	TGTGCCAGCAGCCGTGGTACCGGGGAGCTGTTTTTT
TRBV6-5	NA	TRBJ2-6	TRBD1	CASSTGQGRTNVLTF	TGTGCCAGCAGTACTGGACAGGGACGTACCAACGTCCTGACTTTC
TRBV5-1	many	TRBJ2-3	NA	CASSVPQIRDTQYF	TGCGCCAGCAGCGTGCCTCAGATCAGAGATACGCAGTATTTT
TRBV18	NA	TRBJ2-1	NA	CASSPPPGASNEQFF	TGTGCCAGCTCACCACCGCCGGGGGCGAGCAATGAGCAGTTCTTC
TRBV14	NA	TRBJ2-5	NA	CASSQYIWGHQETQYF	TGTGCCAGCAGCCAATACATTTGGGGTCATCAAGAGACCCAGTACTTC
TRBV7-2	NA	TRBJ2-1	TRBD2	CASSLAPTSGPYNEQFF	TGTGCCAGCAGCTTAGCCCCCACTAGCGGCCCCTACAATGAGCAGTTCTTC
TRBV11-2	NA	TRBJ2-1	NA	CASSHYRLVRLVNEQFF	TGTGCCAGCAGCCACTACCGACTAGTAAGATTGGTGAATGAGCAGTTCTTC
TRBV30	NA	TRBJ1-2	TRBD1	CAWSRDSGNYGYTF	TGTGCCTGGAGCCGGGACAGTGGGAACTATGGCTACACCTTC
TRBV5-1	once	TRBJ2-7	TRBD2	CASSPMGLAGPHEQYF	TGCGCCAGCAGCCCCATGGGGCTAGCGGGCCCCCACGAGCAGTACTTC
TRBV28	NA	TRBJ2-3	NA	CASSPIAPHTQYF	TGTGCCAGCAGCCCAATAGCTCCACATACGCAGTATTTT
TRBV2	few	TRBJ1-2	TRBD1	CASSVDRNYGYTF	TGTGCCAGCAGTGTGGACAGGAACTATGGCTACACCTTC